Listed below are T cell receptor beta chains from one sample, sequenced in a study of T cell changes during pregnancy in multiple sclerosis. Generated by immunoSEQ multiplex PCR, the TCRdb table keeps only in-frame clones and is missing some. Of more than 90,000 clones in the sample, about 92% are singletons; the top ten hold roughly 1.4%. Source: peripheral blood, taken in the first trimester of pregnancy. These TCRs come from a female donor with multiple sclerosis, enrolled in a pregnancy study. Both conserved end residues are part of each CDR3. The order of the fields is CDR3 length, J gene, D gene, V gene, clone size, CDR3 DNA, CDR3 protein. D genes are given only for firm matches. Where a row states a size, it is once, few, many or the class of an expanded clone; other rows omit it.

cdr3_length: 14
j_call: TRBJ1-1
d_call: NA
v_call: TRBV9
clone_size: NA
cdr3_nt: TGTGCCAGCAGCCCCCGACACTTGAACACTGAAGCTTTCTTT
cdr3_aa: CASSPRHLNTEAFF

cdr3_length: 15
j_call: TRBJ2-7
d_call: NA
v_call: TRBV6-1
clone_size: once
cdr3_nt: TGTGCCAGCAGTGAACAGGGTGGGAATACCTACGAGCAGTACTTC
cdr3_aa: CASSEQGGNTYEQYF

cdr3_length: 15
j_call: TRBJ1-5
d_call: TRBD1
v_call: TRBV30
clone_size: NA
cdr3_nt: TGTGCCTGGAGTGTACGACAGGGGGCGAGTCAGCCCCAGCATTTT
cdr3_aa: CAWSVRQGASQPQHF

cdr3_length: 17
j_call: TRBJ1-1
d_call: TRBD1
v_call: TRBV27
clone_size: few
cdr3_nt: TGTGCCAGCAGTGAGACAGGGTTGTATTGGATGAACACTGAAGCTTTCTTT
cdr3_aa: CASSETGLYWMNTEAFF

cdr3_length: 14
j_call: TRBJ2-2
d_call: TRBD1
v_call: TRBV6-1
clone_size: NA
cdr3_nt: TGTGCCAGTACGGGACAGGGAGTCACCGGGGAGCTGTTTTTT
cdr3_aa: CASTGQGVTGELFF

cdr3_length: 15
j_call: TRBJ1-1
d_call: NA
v_call: TRBV7-6
clone_size: NA
cdr3_nt: TGTGCCAGCAGCCCCCAGTCAGGGGTGAACACTGAAGCTTTCTTT
cdr3_aa: CASSPQSGVNTEAFF

cdr3_length: 14
j_call: TRBJ2-2
d_call: NA
v_call: TRBV28
clone_size: NA
cdr3_nt: TGTGCCAGCTCGGATCGACAGTACACCGGGGAGCTGTTTTTT
cdr3_aa: CASSDRQYTGELFF

cdr3_length: 16
j_call: TRBJ2-3
d_call: NA
v_call: TRBV28
clone_size: NA
cdr3_nt: TGTGCCAGCCGTTCCCGGCCGGGAGCGGTTTTAGATACGCAGTATTTT
cdr3_aa: CASRSRPGAVLDTQYF

cdr3_length: 14
j_call: TRBJ2-1
d_call: TRBD2
v_call: TRBV7-9
clone_size: few
cdr3_nt: TGTGCCAGCGGTCCGGGGGAGGGAGTCAATGAGCAGTTCTTC
cdr3_aa: CASGPGEGVNEQFF

cdr3_length: 13
j_call: TRBJ2-1
d_call: NA
v_call: TRBV5-4
clone_size: NA
cdr3_nt: TGTGCCAGCAGCTCACGCGGGTCCGGAGAGCAGTTCTTC
cdr3_aa: CASSSRGSGEQFF

cdr3_length: 19
j_call: TRBJ2-4
d_call: TRBD2
v_call: TRBV11-2
clone_size: NA
cdr3_nt: TGTGCCAGCAGCTTAGTGGGGTTCAGTGGGGGGGAGGGGAGAAACATTCAGTACTTC
cdr3_aa: CASSLVGFSGGEGRNIQYF

cdr3_length: 18
j_call: TRBJ2-3
d_call: TRBD2
v_call: TRBV7-2
clone_size: NA
cdr3_nt: TGTGCCAGCAGCTTTTGGTCGACTAGCGGAACTAGCACAGATACGCAGTATTTT
cdr3_aa: CASSFWSTSGTSTDTQYF

cdr3_length: 16
j_call: TRBJ1-5
d_call: TRBD1
v_call: TRBV19
clone_size: NA
cdr3_nt: TGTGCCAGTAGTATGGGACAGGGGAGGATCAATCAGCCCCAGCATTTT
cdr3_aa: CASSMGQGRINQPQHF

cdr3_length: 15
j_call: TRBJ2-3
d_call: TRBD2
v_call: TRBV5-1
clone_size: NA
cdr3_nt: TGCGCCAGCAGCCTGTTGGGGGGGACCACAGATACGCAGTATTTT
cdr3_aa: CASSLLGGTTDTQYF

cdr3_length: 14
j_call: TRBJ2-1
d_call: TRBD2
v_call: TRBV27
clone_size: NA
cdr3_nt: TGTGCCATCGCCTCCCGGACTAGCTCGTCTGAGCAGTTCTTC
cdr3_aa: CAIASRTSSSEQFF

cdr3_length: 17
j_call: TRBJ2-3
d_call: TRBD2
v_call: TRBV7-9
clone_size: NA
cdr3_nt: TGTGCCAGCAGCTCGGGACTAGCGGTTCTCTTGGCAGATACGCAGTATTTT
cdr3_aa: CASSSGLAVLLADTQYF

cdr3_length: 14
j_call: TRBJ2-1
d_call: TRBD2
v_call: TRBV5-4
clone_size: NA
cdr3_nt: TGTGCCAGCTTGACTAGCGGGAGGGGGAATGAGCAGTTCTTC
cdr3_aa: CASLTSGRGNEQFF

cdr3_length: 14
j_call: TRBJ2-7
d_call: NA
v_call: TRBV5-1
clone_size: NA
cdr3_nt: TGCGCCAGCAGCTTGAACTACGGTTCCTACGAGCAGTACTTC
cdr3_aa: CASSLNYGSYEQYF

cdr3_length: 15
j_call: TRBJ1-1
d_call: NA
v_call: TRBV18
clone_size: NA
cdr3_nt: TGTGCCAGCTCACCACCGCCCGGGTTGTTCACTGAAGCTTTCTTT
cdr3_aa: CASSPPPGLFTEAFF

cdr3_length: 11
j_call: TRBJ2-1
d_call: NA
v_call: TRBV19
clone_size: NA
cdr3_nt: TGTGCCGTGCTTGCCACCGACAGAAGGATCTTC
cdr3_aa: CAVLATDRRIF

cdr3_length: 15
j_call: TRBJ2-1
d_call: TRBD2
v_call: TRBV15
clone_size: NA
cdr3_nt: TGTGCCACCAGCAGAGCGGGGGGATCCTACAATGAGCAGTTCTTC
cdr3_aa: CATSRAGGSYNEQFF

cdr3_length: 11
j_call: TRBJ2-5
d_call: TRBD1
v_call: TRBV7-9
clone_size: NA
cdr3_nt: TGTGCCAGCGACAGGGGCGAGACCCAGTACTTC
cdr3_aa: CASDRGETQYF

cdr3_length: 15
j_call: TRBJ1-2
d_call: TRBD1
v_call: TRBV4-1
clone_size: NA
cdr3_nt: TGCGCCAGCAGCCAAGCGGGACAGCTGATCTATGGCTACACCTTC
cdr3_aa: CASSQAGQLIYGYTF

cdr3_length: 13
j_call: TRBJ2-5
d_call: TRBD2
v_call: TRBV11-2
clone_size: NA
cdr3_nt: TGTGCCAGCAGAGGGACTAGCGGCGGGACCCAGTACTTC
cdr3_aa: CASRGTSGGTQYF

cdr3_length: 16
j_call: TRBJ2-3
d_call: NA
v_call: TRBV5-1
clone_size: NA
cdr3_nt: TGCGCCAGCAGCTTGGCCATGGTTGGCGGGCAAGATACGCAGTATTTT
cdr3_aa: CASSLAMVGGQDTQYF

cdr3_length: 14
j_call: TRBJ2-5
d_call: NA
v_call: TRBV5-4
clone_size: once
cdr3_nt: TGTGCCAGCAGCTTGCCCGAGCGTGGGGAGACCCAGTACTTC
cdr3_aa: CASSLPERGETQYF

cdr3_length: 13
j_call: TRBJ2-1
d_call: NA
v_call: TRBV5-1
clone_size: NA
cdr3_nt: TGCGCCAGCAGAATTCGGGAGTGGAATGAGCAGTTCTTC
cdr3_aa: CASRIREWNEQFF

cdr3_length: 15
j_call: TRBJ1-2
d_call: NA
v_call: TRBV19
clone_size: NA
cdr3_nt: TGTGCCAGTAGTTCAACCGGGAGGAAAGGCGATGGCTACACCTTC
cdr3_aa: CASSSTGRKGDGYTF

cdr3_length: 13
j_call: TRBJ2-2
d_call: NA
v_call: TRBV7-2
clone_size: NA
cdr3_nt: TGTGCCAGCAGCTTATTCGACACCGGGGAGCTGTTTTTT
cdr3_aa: CASSLFDTGELFF

cdr3_length: 15
j_call: TRBJ2-3
d_call: TRBD2
v_call: TRBV9
clone_size: NA
cdr3_nt: TGTGCCAGCAGCTCAGCGGGAGAGGCACGTGATACGCAGTATTTT
cdr3_aa: CASSSAGEARDTQYF

cdr3_length: 11
j_call: TRBJ2-1
d_call: NA
v_call: TRBV10-2
clone_size: NA
cdr3_nt: TGCGCCAGTCAAGACAGTGCTAGACAGTTCTTC
cdr3_aa: CASQDSARQFF

cdr3_length: 15
j_call: TRBJ1-1
d_call: TRBD1
v_call: TRBV10-2
clone_size: NA
cdr3_nt: TGCGCCAGCAGCCGGACAGGGATGTTAAAAACTGAAGCTTTCTTT
cdr3_aa: CASSRTGMLKTEAFF

cdr3_length: 18
j_call: TRBJ2-1
d_call: TRBD1
v_call: TRBV27
clone_size: NA
cdr3_nt: TGTGCCAGCAGTCCTATACAGGGGGGCACGGGATTGGACAATGAGCAGTTCTTC
cdr3_aa: CASSPIQGGTGLDNEQFF

cdr3_length: 15
j_call: TRBJ2-7
d_call: TRBD2
v_call: TRBV30
clone_size: NA
cdr3_nt: TGTGCCTGGACCCGGGGAGGCGGGAGAGTAAGCGAGCAGTACTTC
cdr3_aa: CAWTRGGGRVSEQYF

cdr3_length: 12
j_call: TRBJ1-2
d_call: NA
v_call: TRBV19
clone_size: NA
cdr3_nt: TGTGCCACCGGAAACGGGGGAAATGGCTACACCTTC
cdr3_aa: CATGNGGNGYTF

cdr3_length: 15
j_call: TRBJ2-1
d_call: NA
v_call: TRBV5-1
clone_size: NA
cdr3_nt: TGCGCCAGCACGACCGGGGGTGCGGGTAACAATGAGCAGTTCTTC
cdr3_aa: CASTTGGAGNNEQFF

cdr3_length: 12
j_call: TRBJ1-1
d_call: NA
v_call: TRBV29-1
clone_size: NA
cdr3_nt: TGCAGCGTAGGACGGGAGTTTACTGAAGCTTTCTTT
cdr3_aa: CSVGREFTEAFF

cdr3_length: 16
j_call: TRBJ1-3
d_call: NA
v_call: TRBV18
clone_size: few
cdr3_nt: TGTGCCAGCATGAACACGACAGGAACCTCTGGAAACACCATATATTTT
cdr3_aa: CASMNTTGTSGNTIYF

cdr3_length: 13
j_call: TRBJ2-5
d_call: TRBD2
v_call: TRBV28
clone_size: NA
cdr3_nt: TGTGCCAGCAAGAGCGGGATCATGGAGACCCAGTACTTC
cdr3_aa: CASKSGIMETQYF

cdr3_length: 11
j_call: TRBJ1-2
d_call: NA
v_call: TRBV30
clone_size: NA
cdr3_nt: TGTGCCTGGAGTGACTCCTATGGCTACACCTTC
cdr3_aa: CAWSDSYGYTF

cdr3_length: 14
j_call: TRBJ1-4
d_call: NA
v_call: TRBV13
clone_size: NA
cdr3_nt: TGTGCCAGCAGCTTAGGGACAGCTAATGAAAAACTGTTTTTT
cdr3_aa: CASSLGTANEKLFF

cdr3_length: 16
j_call: TRBJ1-4
d_call: NA
v_call: TRBV4-3
clone_size: few
cdr3_nt: TGCGCCAGCAGCCAAGAGAGTAGGGGATTAAATGAAAAACTGTTTTTT
cdr3_aa: CASSQESRGLNEKLFF

cdr3_length: 13
j_call: TRBJ1-1
d_call: NA
v_call: TRBV7-7
clone_size: NA
cdr3_nt: TGTGCCAGCAGCTTACAGGAGAACACTGAAGCTTTCTTT
cdr3_aa: CASSLQENTEAFF

cdr3_length: 14
j_call: TRBJ1-5
d_call: TRBD1
v_call: TRBV10-1
clone_size: NA
cdr3_nt: TGCGCCAGCAGCCGGGACAGGGGAACTCAGCCCCAGCATTTT
cdr3_aa: CASSRDRGTQPQHF

cdr3_length: 15
j_call: TRBJ2-7
d_call: TRBD1
v_call: TRBV5-1
clone_size: NA
cdr3_nt: TGCGCCAGCAGCTTGGATGGGACAGGGACCTACGAGCAGTACTTC
cdr3_aa: CASSLDGTGTYEQYF

cdr3_length: 12
j_call: TRBJ2-7
d_call: TRBD2
v_call: TRBV19
clone_size: NA
cdr3_nt: TGTGCCTCTGCGGGGGGCGTCTACGAGCAGTACTTC
cdr3_aa: CASAGGVYEQYF

cdr3_length: 17
j_call: TRBJ2-4
d_call: TRBD2
v_call: TRBV2
clone_size: NA
cdr3_nt: TGTGCCAGCAGTGAAGCAAAACTAGCGGGAGTTTTAAACATTCAGTACTTC
cdr3_aa: CASSEAKLAGVLNIQYF

cdr3_length: 13
j_call: TRBJ1-1
d_call: NA
v_call: TRBV4-2
clone_size: NA
cdr3_nt: TGTGCCAGCAGCCAAACTCAAAACACTGAAGCTTTCTTT
cdr3_aa: CASSQTQNTEAFF

cdr3_length: 13
j_call: TRBJ2-2
d_call: NA
v_call: TRBV7-9
clone_size: NA
cdr3_nt: TGTGCCAGCAGCGTCAGGGTCACCGGGGAGCTGTTTTTT
cdr3_aa: CASSVRVTGELFF

cdr3_length: 13
j_call: TRBJ2-1
d_call: NA
v_call: TRBV18
clone_size: NA
cdr3_nt: TGTGCCAGCTCACCTACTAGACACAATGAGCAGTTCTTC
cdr3_aa: CASSPTRHNEQFF

cdr3_length: 15
j_call: TRBJ2-4
d_call: NA
v_call: TRBV6-1
clone_size: NA
cdr3_nt: TGTGCCAGCACCCGAGACAGCATAGCCAAAAACATTCAGTACTTC
cdr3_aa: CASTRDSIAKNIQYF

cdr3_length: 15
j_call: TRBJ2-7
d_call: NA
v_call: TRBV29-1
clone_size: NA
cdr3_nt: TGCAGCGTCGAGTTCCTCAGGGGAGGGTCCTACGAGCAGTACTTC
cdr3_aa: CSVEFLRGGSYEQYF

cdr3_length: 16
j_call: TRBJ2-3
d_call: TRBD2
v_call: TRBV7-8
clone_size: NA
cdr3_nt: TGTGCCAGCAGCTTAGCCCTAGCGGGAGATCCAGATACGCAGTATTTT
cdr3_aa: CASSLALAGDPDTQYF

cdr3_length: 15
j_call: TRBJ2-5
d_call: NA
v_call: TRBV5-1
clone_size: NA
cdr3_nt: TGCGCCAGCAGCTTGTTGGTAGCGCAACCAGAGACCCAGTACTTC
cdr3_aa: CASSLLVAQPETQYF